These 4 T cell receptor beta chains share one sample of origin, sequenced in a study of cytomegalovirus exposure and HLA in healthy donors. This PCR relied on a set of 60 Vbeta primers and 13 Jbeta primers. Clones were sequenced by immunoSEQ multiplex PCR, and TCRdb holds only the in-frame ones, with some missing. The sample lists some 100,000 clones; around 76% were seen once. Material: PBMCs. These receptors all stem from a woman aged 50 to 60 in good health and CMV-seropositive.

The DNA for the CDR3 is TGTGCCAGCAGCTCGTGGGACAGGGAATACGACGAGCAGTACTTC. Translation gives CASSSWDREYDEQYF. The chain joins TRBV5-6 to TRBJ2-7; 9 nucleotides line up with TRBD1. J lost 5 bases, V lost 3 bases, and 9 bases had no gene match. Per the germline V gene, CDR1 is SGHDT and CDR2 is YYEEEE. The CDR3 is made up of 15 amino acids.

The DNA of the CDR3 is TGTGCCAGCAGCCCAGGGGGCAGATGGCAAGAGACCCAGTACTTC. Amino acid sequence: CASSPGGRWQETQYF. This rearrangement joins TRBV13 to TRBJ2-5; 8 bases are a match to TRBD1. This CDR3 has 15 residues. Looked up from germline, CDR1 is PRHDT and CDR2 is FYEKMQ (reference sequence). J gave up 2 bases and V 5 bases, and 7 bases lay outside the gene matches.

This clone was seen more than once but under ten times. The sample has other DNA sequences that encode this CDR3 too. The rearrangement links TRBV9 to TRBJ1-2; 10 bases are shared with TRBD1. In germline, CDR1 is SGDLS, CDR2 YYNGEE. CDR3 size: 15 residues. V lost 0 bases, J lost 5 bases, and 4 bases stayed unmatched. The CDR3 nucleotides read TGTGCCAGCAGCGTAGGGAGGACAGGGGGGTATGGCTACACCTTC. Its protein is CASSVGRTGGYGYTF.

The chain has TRBV5-6 and TRBJ2-7, with 8 bases that match TRBD1. The CDR3 runs 14 residues. J was trimmed by 5 bases and V by 4 bases; bases with no gene match: 8. Germline V gene lookup returns CDR1 SGHDT and CDR2 YYEEEE. The CDR3 loop reads CASSGPTGADEQYF. CDR3 nucleotide sequence: TGTGCCAGCAGCGGCCCGACAGGGGCGGACGAGCAGTACTTC.